This is a list of T cell receptor beta chains from one sample in a study of regulatory T cells in long-lasting Graves disease. From the multiplex PCR reads, TCRdb called clonotypes with MiXCR, one entry per CDR3 protein. The sample consists of around 500,000 distinct CDR3 sequences, under 25% of them appearing once. The sequencing here drew on peripheral blood mononuclear cells (PBMCs), taken when the disease was refractory, from a patient treated with antithyroid drugs. These receptors were obtained from a female donor with Graves disease. The CDR3 runs from the conserved cysteine through the conserved F or W. The D gene is left open where the match is weak. Clone sizes are given selectively: once, few, many, or a class where the clone is expanded.

TRBJ2-5	TRBV6-2/TRBV6-3	.	.	TGTGCCAGCAGTTCCGGGCCATCGGAGACCCAGTACTTC	CASSSGPSETQYF
TRBJ2-5	TRBV29-1	.	.	TGCAGCGTTGAAGGGAGAGGGAAAATGGAGACCCAGTACTTC	CSVEGRGKMETQYF
TRBJ1-2	TRBV29-1	.	.	TGCAGCGGGGGGGGGCGCGGCTATGGCTACACCTTC	CSGGGRGYGYTF
TRBJ2-7	TRBV9	.	.	TGTGCCAGCAGCCCCCTAGACAGCCCCTTCCACTACGAGCAGTACTTC	CASSPLDSPFHYEQYF
TRBJ2-5	TRBV6-2/TRBV6-3	TRBD2	many	TGTGCCAGCAGTTCCCCCATAGCGGGTTACCAAGAGACCCAGTACTTC	CASSSPIAGYQETQYF
TRBJ2-2	TRBV12-3/TRBV12-4	.	.	TGTGCCAGCAGTTTGGTAGCCGGACTACACACCGGGGAGCTGTTTTTT	CASSLVAGLHTGELFF
TRBJ2-7	TRBV7-9	TRBD1	.	TGTGCCAGCAGCTCGAACAGGGGTTACGAGCAGTACTTC	CASSSNRGYEQYF
TRBJ2-7	TRBV4-1	.	few	TGCGCCAGCAGCCAAGTACCGATCTACGAGCAGTACTTC	CASSQVPIYEQYF
TRBJ2-5	TRBV28	TRBD1	many	TGTGCCAGCAGTTTTTGGGGACAGTCAGTAGGGGAGACCCAGTACTTC	CASSFWGQSVGETQYF
TRBJ2-2	TRBV20-1	.	.	TGCAGTGCTAGTGAGGGGGACACCTCCACCGGGAAGCTGTTTTTT	CSASEGDTSTGKLFF
TRBJ1-5	TRBV28	.	.	TGTGCCAGCAGTTTAGGTGCTGTTCAGCCCCAGCATTTT	CASSLGAVQPQHF
TRBJ2-7	TRBV6-2/TRBV6-3	TRBD2	.	TGTGCCAGCAGTGATGCGGGGGGGAGCAAGTACGAGCAGTACTTC	CASSDAGGSKYEQYF
TRBJ1-2	TRBV28	.	many	TGTGCCAGCAGTTTTACAGGGCAAGCCTATGGCTACACCTTC	CASSFTGQAYGYTF
TRBJ2-7	TRBV9	.	few	TGTGCCAGCAGCGTAGGGGGCAGGGCATACGAGCAGTACTTC	CASSVGGRAYEQYF
TRBJ2-5	TRBV9	.	few	TGTGCCAGCAGCGTAGAAGCTCTGGGAAGGCAAGAGACCCAGTACTTC	CASSVEALGRQETQYF
TRBJ1-1	TRBV28	.	.	TGTGCCAGCAGCCCCTCGGGGAGGAACACTGAAGCTTTCTTT	CASSPSGRNTEAFF
TRBJ1-1	TRBV12-5	TRBD1	.	TGTGCTAGTGGTTTGGTAAGGGTGGGGACAGGGGGAAACATGAACACTGAAGCTTTCTTT	CASGLVRVGTGGNMNTEAFF
TRBJ2-5	TRBV29-1	.	many	TGTGCCAGCCAGTACCAAGAGACCCAGTACTTC	CASQYQETQYF
TRBJ2-7	TRBV5-1	.	few	TGCGCCAGCAGCCCCCACGCCTACGAGCAGTACTTC	CASSPHAYEQYF
TRBJ2-1	TRBV12-3/TRBV12-4	.	few	TGTGCCAGCAGTTTCTCCGGGGGCGGAGAGCAGTTCTTC	CASSFSGGGEQFF
TRBJ2-3	TRBV12-3/TRBV12-4	.	few	TGTGCCAGCAGTTTTAACGGGTTTAGCACAGATACGCAGTATTTT	CASSFNGFSTDTQYF
TRBJ2-7	TRBV3-1	TRBD2	many	TGTGCCAGCAGCCCCGGACTAGCGAGTAGCTACGAGCAGTACTTC	CASSPGLASSYEQYF
TRBJ2-7	TRBV28	.	many	TGTGCCAGCAGAGAAGGGGCCCACGAGCAGTACTTC	CASREGAHEQYF
TRBJ1-2	TRBV20-1	.	.	TGCAGTGCTAGACAAGACAGCGGAGTTGATGGCTACACCTTC	CSARQDSGVDGYTF
TRBJ2-4	TRBV7-9	.	.	TGTGCCAGCAGAGGACCTGAAAACATTCAGTACTTC	CASRGPENIQYF
TRBJ2-7	TRBV5-1	.	.	TGCGCCAGCAGCTTGGCCGGGAAAGGACCTTCCTACGAGCAGTACTTC	CASSLAGKGPSYEQYF
TRBJ2-2	TRBV2	.	.	TGTGCCAGCAGTGACGGTGGGCGTGGGCCAGGGGAGCTGTTTTTT	CASSDGGRGPGELFF
TRBJ2-7	TRBV7-2	TRBD2	.	TGTGCCAGCAGCTCTCTAGCGGGAGGGCCAGAAGAGCAGTACTTC	CASSSLAGGPEEQYF
TRBJ2-7	TRBV6-5	.	.	TGTGCCAGCAGTTACCCGGACAGTAACGAGCAGTACTTC	CASSYPDSNEQYF
TRBJ2-1	TRBV6-1	TRBD2	few	TGTGCCAGCAGGGTAACTAGCGGGAGGCACAATGAGCAGTTCTTC	CASRVTSGRHNEQFF
TRBJ1-1	TRBV7-2	.	many	TGTGCCAGCAGCTTAGCGGGGGTCGTAGGGTGGTCTGAAGCTTTCTTT	CASSLAGVVGWSEAFF
TRBJ1-6	TRBV11-2	TRBD1	many	TGTGCCAGCAGCTTAGATAGACAGGGGATTGGTTCACCCCTCCACTTT	CASSLDRQGIGSPLHF
TRBJ2-5	TRBV20-1	TRBD2	many	TGCAGTGCTCGGACTAGCGGGTGGCAAGAGACCCAGTACTTC	CSARTSGWQETQYF
TRBJ2-7	TRBV28	.	many	TGTGCCAGCAGTTCGCACCGAAGCTCCTACGAGCAGTACTTC	CASSSHRSSYEQYF
TRBJ1-1	TRBV7-9	TRBD1	few	TGTGCCAGCAGCTTAACGTCCGGGACAGGGATCACTGAAGCTTTCTTT	CASSLTSGTGITEAFF
TRBJ2-5	TRBV6-1	.	many	TGTGCCACCCTCCATGGGGAGACCCAGTACTTC	CATLHGETQYF
TRBJ1-1	TRBV5-6	.	.	TGTGCCAGCAGCCACGACAGCACTGAAGCTTTCTTT	CASSHDSTEAFF
TRBJ1-2	TRBV27	TRBD1	.	TGTGCCAGCAGTTTGGGGACAGGGACGCCCGGCCACGGTGGCTACACCTTC	CASSLGTGTPGHGGYTF
TRBJ1-2	TRBV11-2	.	many	TGTGCCAGCAGCTTCGGACCAGTTGGCTACACCTTC	CASSFGPVGYTF
TRBJ1-1	TRBV4-1	.	.	TGCGCCAGCAGCCAGAAAGCCATAGGGGGCACTGAAGCTTTCTTT	CASSQKAIGGTEAFF
TRBJ1-3	TRBV28	.	few	TGTGCCAGCAGTTTAAGACAGAGACTGAACACCATATATTTT	CASSLRQRLNTIYF
TRBJ2-2	TRBV29-1	.	.	TGCAGCGGGGACTTTTCCGGGGAGCTGTTTTTT	CSGDFSGELFF
TRBJ1-2	TRBV11-2	.	many	TGTGCCAGCAGCGCCGGAAGACTACTTAAGGACGGCTACACCTTC	CASSAGRLLKDGYTF
TRBJ1-5	TRBV6-2/TRBV6-3	.	many	TGTGCCAGCAGTTCCGACCGAAGGGTAGGAAATCAGCCCCAGCATTTT	CASSSDRRVGNQPQHF
TRBJ1-1	TRBV30	.	.	TGTGCCTGGAGTGGGGGAGCCACTGAAGCTCTCTTT	CAWSGGATEALF
TRBJ2-7	TRBV28	.	.	TGTGCCGGCAGTTTGCCAGGGGTCGAGCAGTACTTC	CAGSLPGVEQYF
TRBJ1-1	TRBV19	.	.	TGTGCCAGTAGTACAGGGTTGGGGAACACTGAAGTTTTCTTT	CASSTGLGNTEVFF
TRBJ1-5	TRBV19	.	.	TGTGCCAGTAGTTCGGGGACCTTGCCGGGCAATCAGCCCCAGCATTTT	CASSSGTLPGNQPQHF
TRBJ2-7	TRBV4-3	.	.	TGCGCCAGCAGCCAAGTGGACGGGGCCTACGAGCAGTACTTC	CASSQVDGAYEQYF